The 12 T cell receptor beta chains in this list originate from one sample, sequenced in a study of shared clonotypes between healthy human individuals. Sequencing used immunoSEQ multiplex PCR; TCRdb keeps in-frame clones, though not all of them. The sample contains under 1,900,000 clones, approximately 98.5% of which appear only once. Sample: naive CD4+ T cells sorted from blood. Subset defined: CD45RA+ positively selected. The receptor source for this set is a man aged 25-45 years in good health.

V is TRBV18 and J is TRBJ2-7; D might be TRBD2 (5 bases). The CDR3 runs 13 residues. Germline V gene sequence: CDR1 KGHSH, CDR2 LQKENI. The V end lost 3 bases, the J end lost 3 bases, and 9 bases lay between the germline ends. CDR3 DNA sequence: TGTGCCAGCTCACCTCCGGGAAACTACGAGCAGTACTTC. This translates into CASSPPGNYEQYF.

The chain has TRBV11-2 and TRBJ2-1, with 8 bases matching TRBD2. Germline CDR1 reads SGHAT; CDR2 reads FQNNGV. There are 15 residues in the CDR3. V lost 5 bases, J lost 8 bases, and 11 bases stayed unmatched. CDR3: CASSPGTRAVDEQFF. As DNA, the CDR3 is TGTGCCAGCAGCCCAGGGACTAGAGCGGTGGATGAGCAGTTCTTC.

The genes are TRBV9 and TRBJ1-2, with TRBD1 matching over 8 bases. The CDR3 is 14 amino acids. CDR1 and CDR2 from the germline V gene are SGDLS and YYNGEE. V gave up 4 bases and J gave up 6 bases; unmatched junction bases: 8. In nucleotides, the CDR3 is TGTGCCAGCAGCTCCTCCGGGACAGGTGATGGCTACACCTTC. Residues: CASSSSGTGDGYTF.

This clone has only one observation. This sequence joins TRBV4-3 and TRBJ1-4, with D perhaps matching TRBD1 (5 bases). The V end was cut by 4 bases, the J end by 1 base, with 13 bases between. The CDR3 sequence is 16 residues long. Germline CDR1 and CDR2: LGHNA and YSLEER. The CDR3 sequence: CASSPGARGTNEKLFF. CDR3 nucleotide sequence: TGCGCCAGCAGCCCCGGAGCTAGGGGAACTAATGAAAAACTGTTTTTT.

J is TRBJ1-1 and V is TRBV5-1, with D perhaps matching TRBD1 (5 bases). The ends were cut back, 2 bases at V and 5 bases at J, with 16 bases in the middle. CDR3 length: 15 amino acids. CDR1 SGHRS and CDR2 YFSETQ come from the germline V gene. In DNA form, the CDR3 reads TGCGCCAGCAGCTTTAACCAGGCCGGGGGGACTGAAGCTTTCTTT. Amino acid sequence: CASSFNQAGGTEAFF.

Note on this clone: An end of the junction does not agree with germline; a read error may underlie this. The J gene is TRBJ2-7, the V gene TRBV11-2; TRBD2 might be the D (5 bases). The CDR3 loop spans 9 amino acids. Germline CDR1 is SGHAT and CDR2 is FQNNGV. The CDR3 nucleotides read TGTGTCAGCAGCGGCGAGCAGTACTTC. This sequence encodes CVSSGEQYF.

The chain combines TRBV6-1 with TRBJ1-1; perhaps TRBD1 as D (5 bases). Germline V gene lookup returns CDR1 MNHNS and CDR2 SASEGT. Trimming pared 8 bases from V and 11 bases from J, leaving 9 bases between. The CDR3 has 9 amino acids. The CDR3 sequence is CASGGGAFF. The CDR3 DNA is TGTGCCAGCGGGGGGGGTGCTTTCTTT.

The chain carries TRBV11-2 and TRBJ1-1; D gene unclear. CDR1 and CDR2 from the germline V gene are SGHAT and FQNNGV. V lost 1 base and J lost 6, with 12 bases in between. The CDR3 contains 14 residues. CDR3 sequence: CASSLGGRMAEAFF. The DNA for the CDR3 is TGTGCCAGCAGCTTAGGTGGGAGGATGGCTGAAGCTTTCTTT.

The chain's CDR3 is CASRPTGFYGYTF. CDR3 DNA: TGTGCCAGCAGGCCAACAGGGTTCTATGGCTACACCTTC. The chain has TRBV6-6 and TRBJ1-2, with D possibly TRBD1 on 6 matching bases. The CDR3 spans 13 residues. Deletions cut 6 bases from V and 4 bases from J, with 12 bases between. Germline CDR1 MNHNY, CDR2 SVGAGI (reference sequence).

For the CDR3, the DNA is TGTGCCAGCAGTTCTCCCGTCAGGGCCGGGTACAATGAGCAGTTCTTC. It codes for CASSSPVRAGYNEQFF. The genes are TRBV5-5 and TRBJ2-1; D is perhaps TRBD1 (5 bases). V was cut by 5 bases and J by 4 bases, with 19 bases left in between. Germline CDR1 and CDR2: SGHKS and YYEKEE (reference sequence). This CDR3 is 16 amino acids long.

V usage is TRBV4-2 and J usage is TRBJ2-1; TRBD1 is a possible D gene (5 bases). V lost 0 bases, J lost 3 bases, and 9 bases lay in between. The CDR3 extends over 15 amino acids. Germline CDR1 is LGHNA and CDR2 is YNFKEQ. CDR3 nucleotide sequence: TGTGCCAGCAGCCAAGATATTCAGGGCTACAATGAGCAGTTCTTC. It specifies CASSQDIQGYNEQFF.

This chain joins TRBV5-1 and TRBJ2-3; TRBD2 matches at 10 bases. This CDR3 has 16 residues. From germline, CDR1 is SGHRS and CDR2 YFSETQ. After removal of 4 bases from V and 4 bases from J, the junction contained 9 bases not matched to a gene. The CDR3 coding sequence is TGCGCCAGCAGCCCCCCAACTAGCGGGATCGCAGATACGCAGTATTTT. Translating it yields CASSPPTSGIADTQYF. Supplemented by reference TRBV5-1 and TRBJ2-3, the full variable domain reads KAGVTQTPRYLIKTRGQQVTLSCSPISGHRSVSWYQQTPGQGLQFLFEYFSETQRNKGNFPGRFSGRQFSNSRSEMNVSTLELGDSALYLCASSPPTSGIADTQYFGPGTRLTVL.